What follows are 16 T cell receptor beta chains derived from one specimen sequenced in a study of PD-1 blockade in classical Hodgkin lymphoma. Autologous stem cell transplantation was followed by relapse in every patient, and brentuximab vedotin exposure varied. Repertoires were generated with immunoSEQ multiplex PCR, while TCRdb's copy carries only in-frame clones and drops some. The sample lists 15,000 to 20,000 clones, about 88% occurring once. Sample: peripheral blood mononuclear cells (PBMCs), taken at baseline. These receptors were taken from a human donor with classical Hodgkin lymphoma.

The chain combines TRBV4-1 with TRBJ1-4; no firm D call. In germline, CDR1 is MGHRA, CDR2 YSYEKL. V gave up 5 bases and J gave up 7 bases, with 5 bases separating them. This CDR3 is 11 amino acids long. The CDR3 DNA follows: TGCGCCAGCAGCGACTTTGAAAAACTGTTTTTT. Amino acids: CASSDFEKLFF.

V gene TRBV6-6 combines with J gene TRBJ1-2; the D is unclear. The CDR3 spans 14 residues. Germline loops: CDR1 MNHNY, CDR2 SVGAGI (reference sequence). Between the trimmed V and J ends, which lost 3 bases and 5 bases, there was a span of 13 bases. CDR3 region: CASSYLIAGYGYTF. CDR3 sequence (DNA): TGTGCCAGCAGTTATCTAATCGCGGGTTATGGCTACACCTTC.

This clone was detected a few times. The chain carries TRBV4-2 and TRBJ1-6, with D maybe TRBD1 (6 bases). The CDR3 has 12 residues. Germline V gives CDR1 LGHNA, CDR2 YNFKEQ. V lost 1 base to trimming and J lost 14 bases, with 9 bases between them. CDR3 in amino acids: CASSQAGEALHF. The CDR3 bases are TGTGCCAGCAGCCAAGCAGGGGAGGCCCTCCACTTT.

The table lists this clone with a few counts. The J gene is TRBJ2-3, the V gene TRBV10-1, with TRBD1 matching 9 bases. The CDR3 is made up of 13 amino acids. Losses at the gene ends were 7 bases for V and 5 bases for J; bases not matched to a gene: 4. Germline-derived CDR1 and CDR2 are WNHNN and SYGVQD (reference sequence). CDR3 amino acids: CASKDRGEDTQYF. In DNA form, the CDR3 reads TGCGCCAGCAAGGACAGGGGTGAAGATACGCAGTATTTT.

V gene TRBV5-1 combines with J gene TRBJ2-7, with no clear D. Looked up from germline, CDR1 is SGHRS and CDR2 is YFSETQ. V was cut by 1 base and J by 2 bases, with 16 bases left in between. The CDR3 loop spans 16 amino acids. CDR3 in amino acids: CASSLSSARFPYEQYF. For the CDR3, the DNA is TGCGCCAGCAGCTTGAGTTCGGCCCGCTTCCCCTACGAGCAGTACTTC.

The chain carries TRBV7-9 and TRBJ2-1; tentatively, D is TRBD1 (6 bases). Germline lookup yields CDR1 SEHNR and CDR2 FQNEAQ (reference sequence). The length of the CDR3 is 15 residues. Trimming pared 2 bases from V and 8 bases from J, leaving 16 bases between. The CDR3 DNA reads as TGTGCCAGCAGCTTAAGTCGGACCAGGGGTCATGAGCAGTTCTTC. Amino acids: CASSLSRTRGHEQFF.

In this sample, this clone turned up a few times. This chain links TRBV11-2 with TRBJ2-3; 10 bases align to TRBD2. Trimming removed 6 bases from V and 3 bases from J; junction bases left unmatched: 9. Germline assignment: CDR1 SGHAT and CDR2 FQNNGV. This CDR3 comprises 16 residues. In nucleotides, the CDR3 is TGTGCCAGCAGATCTGGAGTAGCGGGGGGAACAGATACGCAGTATTTT. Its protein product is CASRSGVAGGTDTQYF.

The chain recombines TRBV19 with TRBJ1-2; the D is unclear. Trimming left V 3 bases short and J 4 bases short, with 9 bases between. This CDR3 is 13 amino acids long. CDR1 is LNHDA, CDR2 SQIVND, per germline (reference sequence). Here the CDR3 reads CASSIAPLYGYTF. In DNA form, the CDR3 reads TGTGCCAGTAGTATTGCCCCCCTCTATGGCTACACCTTC.

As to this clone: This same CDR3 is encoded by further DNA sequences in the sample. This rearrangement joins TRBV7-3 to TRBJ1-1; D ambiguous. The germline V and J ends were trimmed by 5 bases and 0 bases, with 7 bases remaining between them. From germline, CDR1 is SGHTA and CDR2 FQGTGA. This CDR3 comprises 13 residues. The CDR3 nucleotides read TGTGCCAGCAGCCCCTCCCTGAACACTGAAGCTTTCTTT. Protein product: CASSPSLNTEAFF.

The CDR3 is CASSPQSGAQFANYGYTF. The CDR3 DNA reads TGTGCCAGCAGCCCGCAGAGTGGTGCCCAGTTCGCTAACTATGGCTACACCTTC. The chain links TRBV7-2 to TRBJ1-2; no firm D call. The CDR3 is made up of 18 amino acids. Germline CDR1 reads SGHTA; CDR2 reads FQGNSA. Trimming pared 5 bases from V and 0 bases from J, leaving 22 bases between.

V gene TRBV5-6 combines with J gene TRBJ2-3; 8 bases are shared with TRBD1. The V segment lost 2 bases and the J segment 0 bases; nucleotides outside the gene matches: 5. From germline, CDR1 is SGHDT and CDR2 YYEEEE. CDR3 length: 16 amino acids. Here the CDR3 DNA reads TGTGCCAGCAGCTTCGCCGGACAGGGTAGCACAGATACGCAGTATTTT. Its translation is CASSFAGQGSTDTQYF. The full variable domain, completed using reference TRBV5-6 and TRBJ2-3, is DAGVTQSPTHLIKTRGQQVTLRCSPKSGHDTVSWYQQALGQGPQFIFQYYEEEERQRGNFPDRFSGHQFPNYSSELNVNALLLGDSALYLCASSFAGQGSTDTQYFGPGTRLTVL.

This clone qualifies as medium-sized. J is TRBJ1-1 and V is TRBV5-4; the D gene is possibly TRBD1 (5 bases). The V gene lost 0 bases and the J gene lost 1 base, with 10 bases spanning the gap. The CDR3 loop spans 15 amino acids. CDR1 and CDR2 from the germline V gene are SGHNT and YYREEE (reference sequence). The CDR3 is CASSLAGAANTEAFF. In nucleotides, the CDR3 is TGTGCCAGCAGCTTGGCCGGGGCAGCGAACACTGAAGCTTTCTTT.

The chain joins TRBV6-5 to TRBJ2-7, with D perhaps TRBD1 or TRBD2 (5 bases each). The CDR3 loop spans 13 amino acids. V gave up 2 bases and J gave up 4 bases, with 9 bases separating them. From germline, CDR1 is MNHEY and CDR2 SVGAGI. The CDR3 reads CASSYGREYEQYF. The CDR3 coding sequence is TGTGCCAGCAGTTACGGCAGGGAGTACGAGCAGTACTTC.

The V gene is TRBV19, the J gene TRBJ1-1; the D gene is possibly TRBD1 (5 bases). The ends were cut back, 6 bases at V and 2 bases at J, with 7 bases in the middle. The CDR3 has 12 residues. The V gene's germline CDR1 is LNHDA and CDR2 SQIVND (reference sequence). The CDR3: CASRDRNTEAFF. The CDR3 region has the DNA TGTGCCAGTAGAGACAGAAACACTGAAGCTTTCTTT.

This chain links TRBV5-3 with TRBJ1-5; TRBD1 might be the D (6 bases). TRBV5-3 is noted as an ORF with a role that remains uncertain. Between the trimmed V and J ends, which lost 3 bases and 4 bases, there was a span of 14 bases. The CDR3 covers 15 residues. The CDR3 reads CARSWNRAGNQPQHF. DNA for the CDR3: TGTGCCAGAAGCTGGAACAGGGCAGGAAATCAGCCCCAGCATTTT.

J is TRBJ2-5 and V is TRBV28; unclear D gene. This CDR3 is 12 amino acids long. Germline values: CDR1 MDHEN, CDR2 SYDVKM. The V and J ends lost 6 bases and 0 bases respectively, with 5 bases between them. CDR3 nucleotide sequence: TGTGCCAGCAGCCTGTACCAAGAGACCCAGTACTTC. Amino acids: CASSLYQETQYF.